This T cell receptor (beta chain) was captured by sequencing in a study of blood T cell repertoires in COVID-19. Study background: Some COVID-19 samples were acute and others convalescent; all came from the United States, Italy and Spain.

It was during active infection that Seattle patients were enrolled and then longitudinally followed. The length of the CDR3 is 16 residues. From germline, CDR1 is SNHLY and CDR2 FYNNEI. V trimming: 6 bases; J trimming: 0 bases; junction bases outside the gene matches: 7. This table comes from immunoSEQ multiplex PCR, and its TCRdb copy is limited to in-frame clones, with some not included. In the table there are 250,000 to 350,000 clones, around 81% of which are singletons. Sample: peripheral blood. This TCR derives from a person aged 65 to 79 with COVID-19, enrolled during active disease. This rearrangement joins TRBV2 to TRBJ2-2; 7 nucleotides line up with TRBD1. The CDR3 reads CASSWDSHANTGELFF. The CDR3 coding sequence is TGTGCCAGCAGCTGGGACAGCCACGCGAACACCGGGGAGCTGTTTTTT. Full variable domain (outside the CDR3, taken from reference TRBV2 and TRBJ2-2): EPEVTQTPSHQVTQMGQEVILRCVPISNHLYFYWYRQILGQKVEFLVSFYNNEISEKSEIFDDQFSVERPDGSNFTLKIRSTKLEDSAMYFCASSWDSHANTGELFFGEGSRLTVL.